This T cell receptor (beta chain) originates from a study of cytomegalovirus exposure and HLA in healthy donors (dated by TCRdb to 2017 to 2019). About the full investigation: The 650 to 800 repertoires of the first cohort and the roughly 120 validation repertoires were produced on the same platform, according to a later analysis. The study was designed to test whether signatures of past pathogen exposure could be identified by cataloging public T cell receptors. High-throughput TCR immunosequencing, statistical association of individual TCRs with disease status, and machine learning were combined to predict cytomegalovirus infection status. In addition to the first cohort of approximately 650 subjects, a separate validation cohort of approximately 120 different subjects was used.

Summary of the overall study and its limitations: The authors suggested that the approach could potentially be extended to other disease states and immunological phenotypes. In both the original and validation cohorts, the classifier was reported to diagnose cytomegalovirus status with high specificity and sensitivity. A later analysis had no HLA typing for the validation cohort, so co-occurrence there was scored across all 110 or so repertoires. Subsequent analysis determined that TCRs grouped into clusters in the first cohort also showed a tendency toward co-occurrence across the 120 or so validation repertoires, and approximately 93% of cluster scores exceeded 0. Across donors, most TCR sequences were observed very rarely, whereas some public TCRs were present in many individuals. The study gave a list of roughly 150 TCR beta chains associated with cytomegalovirus. In vitro tests confirmed that a few of the cytomegalovirus-associated TCR beta chains recognize cytomegalovirus antigens.

This clone was picked up many times. There is no known antigen for this receptor. One base away there is no much larger clone; base qualities are not given. Separate from the approximately 700-subject first cohort, the validation cohort of around 130 subjects was the group to which the donors belonged. The germline V gene (reference sequence) sets CDR1 to WNHNN and CDR2 to SYGVQD. The cysteine opens and the phenylalanine closes a CDR3 of 19 amino acids. The read is trimmed to its CDR3 DNA, 57 bases read in frame from base 1. V lost 4 bases and J lost 1 base, and the count of bases not matched to a germline gene is 6. Libraries were built with the immunoSEQ multiplex PCR assay. For the original study's pipeline: To diagnose cytomegalovirus status from the catalog of TCR beta chain sequences, a statistical classification framework was built. Sourced from immuneACCESS, this table was stored by TCRdb with only in-frame sequences that have V and J called. A share of the clones is absent; for the studies checked, an unresolved V gene accounts for under half, and the remainder has no known explanation. V and J calls and clone size come straight from that table; D and trimming were deduced from the DNA. For this sample there are approximately 200,000 clones; roughly 88% appear just once. Of the sample, 2.9% is held by the ten largest clones.

The receptor chain draws on TRBV10-1 and TRBJ2-2; 16 central nucleotides agree with TRBD2. The receptor comes from a woman aged 18-29 years in good health and CMV-seronegative. The sequencing input was PBMCs. In nucleotide form, the sequence is TGCGCCAGCAGTGCGAGGGGACTAGCGGGAGGGATGAACACCGGGGAGCTGTTTTTT. It translates to CASSARGLAGGMNTGELFF.